Below are 29 T cell receptor beta chains sequenced from a single sample in a study of cytomegalovirus exposure and HLA in healthy donors. Primers included in the PCR were 60 Vbeta and 13 Jbeta primers. Generated by immunoSEQ multiplex PCR, the TCRdb table keeps only in-frame clones and is missing some. In the table there are 300,000 or so clones, roughly 81% of which are singletons. Input material: PBMCs. These receptors originate from a woman aged 40 to 50 in good health and CMV-seropositive.

CDR3 protein: CAISGGQGGQPQHF. In DNA form, the CDR3 reads TGTGCCATCAGTGGGGGACAGGGAGGGCAGCCCCAGCATTTT. The chain recombines TRBV10-3 with TRBJ1-5, with 9 bases aligning to TRBD1. This CDR3 region has 14 residues. The germline gives CDR1 ENHRY, CDR2 SYGVKD. J gave up 7 bases and V 4 bases, and 5 bases lay outside the gene matches.

The rearrangement links TRBV9 to TRBJ2-5; 12 bases agree with TRBD1. This CDR3 comprises 16 residues. Germline V gene data show CDR1 as SGDLS and CDR2 as YYNGEE. V shed 0 bases, J shed 6 bases, and the junction held 6 bases outside the gene matches. The CDR3 DNA sequence: TGTGCCAGCAGCGTAGAACCGGGACAGGGGGCGAAGACCCAGTACTTC. It translates to CASSVEPGQGAKTQYF.

The chain joins TRBV5-1 to TRBJ2-7, with 10 positions matching TRBD1. Germline-derived CDR1 and CDR2 are SGHRS and YFSETQ. V lost 0 bases to trimming and J lost 3 bases; unmatched junction nucleotides: 3. The CDR3 extends over 15 amino acids. The CDR3 DNA reads as TGCGCCAGCAGCTTGGAGGGGACAGGGGTCTACGAGCAGTACTTC. The encoded protein is CASSLEGTGVYEQYF.

The V and J genes are TRBV9 and TRBJ2-2; 7 bases are a match to TRBD2. J was trimmed by 5 bases and V by 4 bases; bases with no gene match: 14. CDR3 length: 17 amino acids. Germline values: CDR1 SGDLS, CDR2 YYNGEE. The DNA for the CDR3 is TGTGCCAGCAGCCATTCCAGCGTAGCGGGTCGTACCGGGGAGCTGTTTTTT. This codes for CASSHSSVAGRTGELFF.

The chain links TRBV5-6 to TRBJ1-1; 7 bases match TRBD1. The CDR3 has 14 residues. The germline V gene encodes CDR1 SGHDT and CDR2 YYEEEE. The V and J ends lost 2 bases and 6 bases, in that order; junction bases with no gene match: 7. CDR3 coding DNA: TGTGCCAGCAGCTTTGACAGGGTTTATGCTGAAGCTTTCTTT. This gives the protein CASSFDRVYAEAFF. Full variable domain (outside the CDR3, taken from reference TRBV5-6 and TRBJ1-1): DAGVTQSPTHLIKTRGQQVTLRCSPKSGHDTVSWYQQALGQGPQFIFQYYEEEERQRGNFPDRFSGHQFPNYSSELNVNALLLGDSALYLCASSFDRVYAEAFFGQGTRLTVV.

The chain recombines TRBV11-3 with TRBJ2-3; 9 bases line up with TRBD2. CDR1 and CDR2 from the germline V gene are SGHNT and YENEEA. J gave up 7 bases and V 7 bases, and 12 bases lay outside the gene matches. This CDR3 has 15 residues. The CDR3 reads CASTTTSGYHHTQYF. CDR3 sequence (DNA): TGTGCCAGCACCACGACTAGCGGATACCACCATACGCAGTATTTT. Full variable domain (outside the CDR3, taken from reference TRBV11-3 and TRBJ2-3): EAGVVQSPRYKIIEKKQPVAFWCNPISGHNTLYWYLQNLGQGPELLIRYENEEAVDDSQLPKDRFSAERLKGVDSTLKIQPAELGDSAVYLCASTTTSGYHHTQYFGPGTRLTVL.

The rearrangement joins TRBV11-1 to TRBJ2-5; D call uncertain. Trimming stripped 1 base from V and 5 bases from J, with 11 bases between. Germline V gene lookup returns CDR1 SGHAT and CDR2 FQDESV (reference sequence). The CDR3 runs to 14 residues. The CDR3 here is CASSLGAAQETQYF. Written as DNA, the CDR3 is TGTGCCAGCAGCTTAGGGGCCGCCCAGGAGACCCAGTACTTC. The variable domain in full, with the rest retrieved from reference TRBV11-1 and TRBJ2-5, is EAEVAQSPRYKITEKSQAVAFWCDPISGHATLYWYRQILGQGPELLVQFQDESVVDDSQLPKDRFSAERLKGVDSTLKIQPAELGDSAMYLCASSLGAAQETQYFGPGTRLLVL.

The V call is TRBV6-5, the J call TRBJ1-1; D is ambiguous. There are 14 residues in the CDR3. Per the germline V gene, CDR1 is MNHEY and CDR2 is SVGAGI. Trimming cost V 0 bases and J 2 bases, with 7 bases left between them. In DNA form, the CDR3 reads TGTGCCAGCAGTTACTCCCCAGTAAACACTGAAGCTTTCTTT. Translating it yields CASSYSPVNTEAFF.

The rearrangement uses TRBV6-1 and TRBJ2-7; 13 bases line up with TRBD2. V was clipped by 3 bases and J by 4 bases; unmatched bases: 6. This CDR3 spans 16 amino acids. Germline V gene sequence: CDR1 MNHNS, CDR2 SASEGT. CDR3 protein: CASSDGLAGEAYEQYF. As DNA, the CDR3 is TGTGCCAGCAGTGACGGACTAGCGGGAGAGGCTTACGAGCAGTACTTC.

The chain links TRBV19 to TRBJ1-5, with 8 bases identical to TRBD1. Germline V lookup: CDR1 LNHDA, CDR2 SQIVND (reference sequence). The V and J ends lost 7 bases and 5 bases, in that order; junction bases with no gene match: 7. This CDR3 contains 14 residues. The CDR3 DNA follows: TGTGCCAGTATCGCCAGGGGGCGGGATCAGCCCCAGCATTTT. Translated, it gives CASIARGRDQPQHF.

The gene calls are TRBV2 and TRBJ2-1; D not resolved. This CDR3 has 14 residues. Germline assignment: CDR1 SNHLY and CDR2 FYNNEI. Trimming shortened V by 2 bases and J by 3 bases, and 8 bases separated the two germline ends. The CDR3 loop reads CASSERFLYNEQFF. DNA for the CDR3: TGTGCCAGCAGTGAACGTTTTCTCTACAATGAGCAGTTCTTC.

This chain joins TRBV19 and TRBJ2-7; 8 bases line up with TRBD1. Per germline, CDR1 LNHDA and CDR2 SQIVND (reference sequence). V shed 5 bases, J shed 0 bases, and the junction held 12 bases outside the gene matches. This CDR3 is built from 17 residues. CDR3 in DNA: TGTGCCAGTAGTCCCGCCCTAGGACAGGGCAGCTCCTACGAGCAGTACTTC. The encoded protein is CASSPALGQGSSYEQYF.

The chain uses TRBV11-3 and TRBJ2-1; 9 nucleotides agree with TRBD1. The CDR3 is 15 residues long. Germline CDR1 reads SGHNT; CDR2 reads YENEEA. Trimming cost V 5 bases and J 7 bases; bases outside gene matches: 9. Written as DNA, the CDR3 is TGTGCCAGCAGCCCCGGACAGGGGAAGGAGAATGAGCAGTTCTTC. It yields the protein CASSPGQGKENEQFF.

The chain carries TRBV28 and TRBJ1-1; no reliable D call. The CDR3 length is 12 residues. The germline gives CDR1 MDHEN, CDR2 SYDVKM. Trimming removed 6 bases from V and 6 bases from J, with 11 bases in between. In DNA, the CDR3 is TGTGCCAGCAGAATCGGGGAGTCTGAAGCTTTCTTT. Its translation is CASRIGESEAFF.

The chain recombines TRBV6-5 with TRBJ2-7, with a tentative D call TRBD1 (6 bases). Trimming took off 8 bases at V and 3 bases at J, with 17 bases between the two ends. The CDR3 spans 14 residues. Germline V gene sequence: CDR1 MNHEY, CDR2 SVGAGI. The CDR3 reads CASSFRGQIYEQYF. In nucleotides, the CDR3 is TGTGCCAGCTCTTTCCGGGGACAAATCTACGAGCAGTACTTC.

This clone was seen only a few times. The chain has TRBV21-1 and TRBJ1-1. TRBV21-1 constitutes a pseudogene. This CDR3 is built from 17 residues. In nucleotides, the CDR3 is TGTGCCAGCAGACCAAGTGCGGGAGGGGTGGTAGGAGCTGAAGCTTTCTTT. It encodes CASRPSAGGVVGAEAFF.

The chain uses TRBV11-3 and TRBJ2-1, with D possibly being TRBD2 (6 bases). Trimming stripped 2 bases from V and 5 bases from J, with 19 bases between. CDR1 is SGHNT, CDR2 YENEEA, per germline. This CDR3 has 17 amino acids. The CDR3 here is CASSLFIGVAVNNEQFF. The DNA of the CDR3 is TGTGCCAGCAGCTTATTCATAGGGGTAGCGGTTAACAATGAGCAGTTCTTC.

This clone showed up just a few times. This chain joins TRBV5-5 and TRBJ1-4; TRBD1 might be the D (6 bases). CDR1 is SGHKS and CDR2 is YYEKEE in the germline V gene (reference sequence). The CDR3 runs to 15 residues. V was trimmed by 2 bases and J by 2 bases, leaving 10 bases between them. The CDR3 sequence: CASSFGDITNEKLFF. The CDR3 DNA sequence: TGTGCCAGCAGCTTTGGGGACATCACTAATGAAAAACTGTTTTTT.

The CDR3 DNA reads TGTGCTAGTGGAGGGCGGCTAGCGGTGGATACGCAGTATTTT. Its translation is CASGGRLAVDTQYF. This rearrangement joins TRBV12-5 to TRBJ2-3; 7 nucleotides align to TRBD2. Germline V CDR1 and CDR2: LGHNT, FRNRAP. CDR3 size: 14 residues. Trimming removed 6 bases from V and 6 bases from J; junction bases left unmatched: 9.

In the case of this clone: Other DNA sequences of this sample code for an identical CDR3. The chain employs TRBV13 and TRBJ2-7, with D unclear. Germline-derived CDR1 and CDR2 are PRHDT and FYEKMQ (reference sequence). This CDR3 region has 13 residues. The V end was cut by 1 base, the J end by 1 base, with 5 bases between. CDR3: CASSLDRSYEQYF. CDR3 in DNA: TGTGCCAGCAGCTTAGACAGATCCTACGAGCAGTACTTC.

The chain employs TRBV5-8 and TRBJ1-5; D possibly corresponds to TRBD1 (5 bases). CDR3 length equals 16 residues. V was pared by 3 bases and J by 0 bases, with 13 bases between. Germline V gene sequence: CDR1 SGHTS, CDR2 YDEGEE. The CDR3 bases are TGTGCCAGCAGCTGGTCACGGGGGGATAGCAATCAGCCCCAGCATTTT. This codes for CASSWSRGDSNQPQHF.

The chain is built from TRBV7-9 and TRBJ1-5, with 7 positions matching TRBD1. J lost 2 bases, V lost 1 base, and 8 bases had no gene match. The CDR3 loop spans 17 amino acids. Germline lookup yields CDR1 SEHNR and CDR2 FQNEAQ (reference sequence). The CDR3 loop is CASSLDQTGWGNQPQHF. CDR3 coding DNA: TGTGCCAGCAGCTTAGATCAGACAGGGTGGGGCAATCAGCCCCAGCATTTT. Together with reference TRBV7-9 and TRBJ1-5, the CDR3 gives the full variable domain: DTGVSQNPRHKITKRGQNVTFRCDPISEHNRLYWYRQTLGQGPEFLTYFQNEAQLEKSRLLSDRFSAERPKGSFSTLEIQRTEQGDSAMYLCASSLDQTGWGNQPQHFGDGTRLSIL.

The chain carries TRBV28 and TRBJ1-5; D unresolved. Germline loops: CDR1 MDHEN, CDR2 SYDVKM. CDR3 length: 15 residues. V was cut by 2 bases and J by 0 bases, with 8 bases left in between. This chain's CDR3 is CASSLRGISNQPQHF. Here the CDR3 DNA reads TGTGCCAGCAGTTTAAGAGGGATTAGCAATCAGCCCCAGCATTTT. Variable domain in full (rest from reference TRBV28 and TRBJ1-5): DVKVTQSSRYLVKRTGEKVFLECVQDMDHENMFWYRQDPGLGLRLIYFSYDVKMKEKGDIPEGYSVSREKKERFSLILESASTNQTSMYLCASSLRGISNQPQHFGDGTRLSIL.

J is TRBJ2-1 and V is TRBV7-8; TRBD2 matches 12 bases. There are 16 residues in the CDR3. CDR1 is SGHVS, CDR2 FQNEAQ, per germline. The ends lost 5 bases at V and 2 bases at J; junction bases unmatched: 4. The CDR3 here is CASSLGLAGTYNEQFF. DNA for the CDR3: TGTGCCAGCAGCCTTGGACTAGCGGGAACCTACAATGAGCAGTTCTTC.

The CDR3 loop reads CASETSGKDEQYF. The CDR3 DNA sequence: TGTGCCAGCGAGACTAGCGGGAAGGACGAGCAGTACTTC. The chain is built from TRBV7-9 and TRBJ2-7, with 11 bases aligning to TRBD2. The J segment lost 5 bases and the V segment lost 8 bases, leaving 5 bases of the junction unmatched. The CDR3 sequence is 13 residues long. Germline V gene sequence: CDR1 SEHNR, CDR2 FQNEAQ (reference sequence).

The chain recombines TRBV4-3 with TRBJ1-1; D perhaps matches TRBD1 (5 bases). The CDR3 has 13 amino acids. Between the trimmed V and J ends, which lost 4 bases and 5 bases, there was a span of 11 bases. CDR1 and CDR2 (germline): LGHNA, YSLEER. CDR3 nucleotides: TGCGCCAGCAGCCTAAAGGCAGGGACTGAAGCTTTCTTT. This gives the protein CASSLKAGTEAFF.

The genes are TRBV28 and TRBJ2-5; D gene ambiguous. Germline V gene data show CDR1 as MDHEN and CDR2 as SYDVKM. Trimming removed 3 bases from V and 1 base from J, with 15 bases in between. CDR3 length: 16 residues. DNA for the CDR3: TGTGCCAGCAGTTTCCCCCCCTTGGCGGTCCAAGAGACCCAGTACTTC. It translates to CASSFPPLAVQETQYF.

J is TRBJ1-2 and V is TRBV5-1, with 8 bases lining up with TRBD1. The CDR3 totals 15 residues. CDR1 and CDR2 (germline): SGHRS, YFSETQ. The ends lost 2 bases at V and 2 bases at J; junction bases unmatched: 5. The CDR3 DNA reads as TGCGCCAGCAGCTTAGGGACAGGACCCAACTATGGCTACACCTTC. Its translation: CASSLGTGPNYGYTF.

This clone occurred once. V usage is TRBV7-9 and J usage is TRBJ1-1; D is undetermined. The CDR3 is 12 amino acids. Looked up from germline, CDR1 is SEHNR and CDR2 is FQNEAQ (reference sequence). Trimming took 3 bases from V and 7 from J, leaving 9 bases between them. The CDR3 reads CASSFLGYEAFF. For the CDR3, the DNA is TGTGCCAGCAGCTTCTTGGGCTATGAAGCTTTCTTT.